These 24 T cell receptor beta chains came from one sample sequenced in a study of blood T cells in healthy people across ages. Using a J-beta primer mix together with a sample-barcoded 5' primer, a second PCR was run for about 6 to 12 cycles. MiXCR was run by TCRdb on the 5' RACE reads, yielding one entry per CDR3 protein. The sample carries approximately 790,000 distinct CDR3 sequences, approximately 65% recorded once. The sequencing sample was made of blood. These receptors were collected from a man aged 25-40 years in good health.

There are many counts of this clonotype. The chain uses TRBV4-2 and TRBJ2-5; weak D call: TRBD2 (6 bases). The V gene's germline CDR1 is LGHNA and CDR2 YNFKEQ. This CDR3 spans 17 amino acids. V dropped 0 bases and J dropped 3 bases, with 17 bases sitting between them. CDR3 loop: CASSQDLSAGGEETQYF. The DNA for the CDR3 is TGTGCCAGCAGCCAAGATCTATCCGCAGGAGGGGAAGAGACCCAGTACTTC.

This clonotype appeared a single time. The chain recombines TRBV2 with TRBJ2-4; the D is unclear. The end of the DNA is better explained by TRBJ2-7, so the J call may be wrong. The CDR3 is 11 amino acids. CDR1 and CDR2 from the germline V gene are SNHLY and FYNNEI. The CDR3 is CASRGNFEQYF. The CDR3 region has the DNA TGTGCCAGCAGAGGTAACTTCGAGCAGTACTTC.

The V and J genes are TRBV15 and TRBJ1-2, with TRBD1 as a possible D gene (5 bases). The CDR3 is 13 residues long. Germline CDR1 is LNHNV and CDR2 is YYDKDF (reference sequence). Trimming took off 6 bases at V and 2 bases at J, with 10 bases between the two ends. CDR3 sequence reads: CATSRGLNYGYTF. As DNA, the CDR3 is TGTGCCACCAGTCGGGGCTTGAACTATGGCTACACCTTC.

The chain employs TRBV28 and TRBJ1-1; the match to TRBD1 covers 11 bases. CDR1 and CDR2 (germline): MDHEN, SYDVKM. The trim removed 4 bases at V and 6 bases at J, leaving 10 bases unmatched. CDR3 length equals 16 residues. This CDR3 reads CASSSPGQGVRAEAFF. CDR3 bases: TGTGCCAGCAGTTCACCGGGACAGGGGGTGCGCGCTGAAGCTTTCTTT.

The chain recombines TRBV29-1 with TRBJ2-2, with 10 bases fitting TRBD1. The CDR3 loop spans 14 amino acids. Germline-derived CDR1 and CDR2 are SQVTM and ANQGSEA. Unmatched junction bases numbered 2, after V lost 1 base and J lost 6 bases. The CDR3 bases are TGCAGCGTTGAAGGAGGGACAGGGGCCGGGGAGCTGTTTTTT. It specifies CSVEGGTGAGELFF.

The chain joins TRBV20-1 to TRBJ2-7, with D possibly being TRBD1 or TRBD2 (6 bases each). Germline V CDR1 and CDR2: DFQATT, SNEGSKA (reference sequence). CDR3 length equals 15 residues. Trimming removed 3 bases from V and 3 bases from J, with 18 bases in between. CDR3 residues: CSARDPRGPHYEQYF. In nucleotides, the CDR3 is TGCAGTGCTAGGGACCCACGGGGGCCTCACTACGAGCAGTACTTC.

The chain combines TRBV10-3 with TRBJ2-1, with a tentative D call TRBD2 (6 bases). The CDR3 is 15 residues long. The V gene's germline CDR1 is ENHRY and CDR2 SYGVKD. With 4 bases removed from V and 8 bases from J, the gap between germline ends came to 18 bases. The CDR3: CAISGFGGQADEQFF. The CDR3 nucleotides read TGTGCCATCAGTGGGTTCGGGGGTCAGGCGGATGAGCAGTTCTTC.

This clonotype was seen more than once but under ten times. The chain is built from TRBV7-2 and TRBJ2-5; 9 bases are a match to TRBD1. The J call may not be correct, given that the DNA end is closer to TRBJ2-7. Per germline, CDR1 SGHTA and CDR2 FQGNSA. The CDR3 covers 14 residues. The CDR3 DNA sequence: TGTGCCAGCAGCTTAGGAGGACAGGGGTTCGAGCAGTACTTC. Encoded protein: CASSLGGQGFEQYF.

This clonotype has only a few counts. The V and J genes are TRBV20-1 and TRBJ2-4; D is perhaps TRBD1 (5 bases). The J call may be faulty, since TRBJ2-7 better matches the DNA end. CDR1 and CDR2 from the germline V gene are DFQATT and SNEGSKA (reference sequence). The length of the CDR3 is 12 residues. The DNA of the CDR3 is TGCAGTGCTCCCCAGGGCTGGGACGAGCAGTACTTC. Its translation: CSAPQGWDEQYF.

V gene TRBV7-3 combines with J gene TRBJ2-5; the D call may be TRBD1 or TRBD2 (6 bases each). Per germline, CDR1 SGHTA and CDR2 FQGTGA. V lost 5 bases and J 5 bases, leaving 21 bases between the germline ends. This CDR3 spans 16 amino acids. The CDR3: CASSQKSAGGFETQYF. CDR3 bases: TGTGCCAGCAGCCAAAAATCGGCCGGGGGCTTTGAGACCCAGTACTTC.

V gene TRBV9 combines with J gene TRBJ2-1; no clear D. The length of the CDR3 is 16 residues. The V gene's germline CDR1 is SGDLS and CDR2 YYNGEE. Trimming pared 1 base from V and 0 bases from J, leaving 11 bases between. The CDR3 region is CASSVSISASYNEQFF. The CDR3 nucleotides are TGTGCCAGCAGCGTAAGCATCTCGGCCTCCTACAATGAGCAGTTCTTC.

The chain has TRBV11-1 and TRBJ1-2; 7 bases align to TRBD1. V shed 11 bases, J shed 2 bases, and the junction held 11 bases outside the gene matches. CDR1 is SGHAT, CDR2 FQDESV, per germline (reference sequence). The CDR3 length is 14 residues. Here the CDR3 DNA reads TGTGCCGGACCGGGACAGCAAAACAACTATGGCTACACCTTC. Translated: CAGPGQQNNYGYTF.

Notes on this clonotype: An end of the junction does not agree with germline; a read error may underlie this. CDR3 bases: TGTGCCGGCAGGACAGGCGGCTCCTACGAGCAGTACTTC. Translated, it gives CAGRTGGSYEQYF. The rearrangement uses TRBV28 and TRBJ2-7, with TRBD1 matching over 7 bases. The germline V gene encodes CDR1 MDHEN and CDR2 SYDVKM. The CDR3 is 13 residues long.

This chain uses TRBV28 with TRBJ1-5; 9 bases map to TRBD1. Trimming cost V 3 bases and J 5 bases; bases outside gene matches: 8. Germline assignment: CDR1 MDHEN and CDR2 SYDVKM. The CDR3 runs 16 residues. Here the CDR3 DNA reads TGTGCCAGCAGTTTGGCCAAAACAGGGGGCGATCAGCCCCAGCATTTT. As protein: CASSLAKTGGDQPQHF.

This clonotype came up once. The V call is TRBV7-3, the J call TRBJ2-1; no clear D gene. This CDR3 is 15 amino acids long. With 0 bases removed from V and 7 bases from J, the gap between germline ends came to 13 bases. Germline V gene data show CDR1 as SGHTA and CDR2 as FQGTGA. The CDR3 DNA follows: TGTGCCAGCAGCTTAACACCCGGGTGGGCGAATGAGCAGTTCTTC. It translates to CASSLTPGWANEQFF.

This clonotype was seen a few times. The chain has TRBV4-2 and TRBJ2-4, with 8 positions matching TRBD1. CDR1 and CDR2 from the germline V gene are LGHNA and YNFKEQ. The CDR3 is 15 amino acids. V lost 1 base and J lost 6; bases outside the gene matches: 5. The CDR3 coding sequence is TGTGCCAGCAGCCAAGTTGGGACAGGCTCAAACATTCAGTACTTC. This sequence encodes CASSQVGTGSNIQYF.

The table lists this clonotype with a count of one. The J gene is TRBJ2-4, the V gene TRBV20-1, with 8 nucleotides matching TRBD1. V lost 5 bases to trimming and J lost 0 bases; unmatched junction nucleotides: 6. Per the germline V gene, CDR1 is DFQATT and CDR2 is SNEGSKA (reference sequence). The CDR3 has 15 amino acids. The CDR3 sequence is CSAGETGVAKNIQYF. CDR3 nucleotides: TGCAGTGCTGGGGAGACAGGGGTAGCCAAAAACATTCAGTACTTC.

The CDR3 loop is CASSLGGQPQETQYF. The DNA of the CDR3 is TGTGCCAGCAGCTTAGGGGGACAGCCACAAGAGACCCAGTACTTC. V and J are TRBV7-2 and TRBJ2-5; the match to TRBD1 covers 7 bases. The CDR3 is 15 amino acids. After removal of 1 base from V and 2 bases from J, the junction contained 4 bases not matched to a gene. In germline, CDR1 is SGHTA, CDR2 FQGNSA. The full variable domain, its missing parts supplied by reference TRBV7-2 and TRBJ2-5, is GAGVSQSPSNKVTEKGKDVELRCDPISGHTALYWYRQSLGQGLEFLIYFQGNSAPDKSGLPSDRFSAERTGGSVSTLTIQRTQQEDSAVYLCASSLGGQPQETQYFGPGTRLLVL.

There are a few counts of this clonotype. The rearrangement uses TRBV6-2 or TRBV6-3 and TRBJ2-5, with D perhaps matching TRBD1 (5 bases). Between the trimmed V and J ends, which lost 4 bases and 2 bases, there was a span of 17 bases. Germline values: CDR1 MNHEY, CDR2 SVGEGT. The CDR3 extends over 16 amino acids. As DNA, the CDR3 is TGTGCCAGCAGTTTCTCCGACAGTGCCCGTCAAGAGACCCAGTACTTC. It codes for CASSFSDSARQETQYF.

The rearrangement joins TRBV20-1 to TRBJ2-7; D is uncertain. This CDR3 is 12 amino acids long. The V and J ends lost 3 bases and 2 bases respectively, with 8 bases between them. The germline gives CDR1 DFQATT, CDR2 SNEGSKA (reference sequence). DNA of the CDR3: TGCAGTGCTAGGGTCCTTACCTACGAGCAGTACTTC. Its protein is CSARVLTYEQYF.

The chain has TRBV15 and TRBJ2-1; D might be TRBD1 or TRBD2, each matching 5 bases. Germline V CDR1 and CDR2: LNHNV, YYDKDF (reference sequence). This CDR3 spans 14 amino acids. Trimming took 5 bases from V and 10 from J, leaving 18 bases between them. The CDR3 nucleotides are TGTGCCACCAGCCTCGGGGACGCCTCCTACGAGCAGTTCTTC. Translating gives CATSLGDASYEQFF.

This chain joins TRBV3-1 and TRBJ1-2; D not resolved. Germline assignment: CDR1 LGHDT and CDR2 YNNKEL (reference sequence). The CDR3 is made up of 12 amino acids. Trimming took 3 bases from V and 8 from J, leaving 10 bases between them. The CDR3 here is CASSHGDRGYTF. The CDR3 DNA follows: TGTGCCAGCAGCCACGGGGATCGCGGCTACACCTTC.

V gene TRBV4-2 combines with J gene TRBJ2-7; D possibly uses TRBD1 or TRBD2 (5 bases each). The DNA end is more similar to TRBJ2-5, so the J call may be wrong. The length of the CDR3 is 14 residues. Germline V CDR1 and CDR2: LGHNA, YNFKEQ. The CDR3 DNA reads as TGTGCCAGCAGCCAACCCACGGGACGGGAGACCCAGTACTTC. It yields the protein CASSQPTGRETQYF.

CDR3: CASSLVGQGNADTQYF. CDR3 coding DNA: TGCGCCAGCAGCTTGGTTGGACAGGGGAATGCAGATACGCAGTATTTT. The J gene is TRBJ2-3, the V gene TRBV5-1, with 9 bases identical to TRBD1. Germline V gene lookup returns CDR1 SGHRS and CDR2 YFSETQ. This CDR3 has 16 residues. V dropped 0 bases and J dropped 4; count of bases not matched to a gene: 6.